A selection of T cell receptor beta chains follows, all from one sample in a study of blood T cell repertoires in COVID-19. Some clones are missing from TCRdb's copy, which holds only in-frame ones; the method was immunoSEQ multiplex PCR. The sample has roughly 290,000 clones; around 81% are singletons. Sample: peripheral blood. The receptors come from a woman in her forties or fifties with active or convalescent COVID-19. The CDR3 runs from the conserved cysteine through the conserved F or W. D genes are given only for firm matches. Rows may omit the clone size; those that give it use once, few, many or a size class.

d_gene: TRBD2
abundance: once
v_gene: TRBV7-7
j_gene: TRBJ2-5
CDR3aa: CASSLPGTSGQETQYF
CDR3nt: TGTGCTAGCAGCTTACCCGGGACTAGCGGCCAAGAGACCCAGTACTTC

d_gene: -
abundance: -
v_gene: TRBV5-1
j_gene: TRBJ2-7
CDR3aa: CASSLVAGLLGEQYF
CDR3nt: TGCGCCAGCAGCTTGGTGGCGGGATTGTTAGGTGAGCAGTACTTC

d_gene: -
abundance: -
v_gene: TRBV2
j_gene: TRBJ1-2
CDR3aa: CASMEGDNYGYTF
CDR3nt: TGTGCCAGCATGGAAGGAGATAACTATGGCTACACCTTC

d_gene: -
abundance: -
v_gene: TRBV7-9
j_gene: TRBJ1-2
CDR3aa: CASSLVGREDGYTF
CDR3nt: TGTGCCAGCAGCTTAGTAGGCAGGGAAGATGGCTACACCTTC

d_gene: -
abundance: -
v_gene: TRBV5-1
j_gene: TRBJ2-5
CDR3aa: CASSLEFGTLQETQYF
CDR3nt: TGCGCCAGCAGCTTGGAGTTCGGGACTCTCCAAGAGACCCAGTACTTC

d_gene: -
abundance: -
v_gene: TRBV9
j_gene: TRBJ2-2
CDR3aa: CASSQTGELFF
CDR3nt: TGTGCCAGCAGCCAGACCGGGGAGCTGTTTTTT

d_gene: -
abundance: -
v_gene: TRBV19
j_gene: TRBJ1-4
CDR3aa: CASSIEAGNTANEKLFF
CDR3nt: TGTGCCAGTAGTATAGAGGCAGGGAATACGGCTAATGAAAAACTGTTTTTT

d_gene: -
abundance: -
v_gene: TRBV19
j_gene: TRBJ1-2
CDR3aa: CATQEGLGPYGYTF
CDR3nt: TGTGCCACCCAGGAGGGGTTAGGCCCTTATGGCTACACCTTC

d_gene: TRBD1
abundance: -
v_gene: TRBV10-2
j_gene: TRBJ2-2
CDR3aa: CASSTQLWTGGGRELFF
CDR3nt: TGCGCCAGCAGTACCCAACTATGGACAGGGGGAGGGAGGGAGCTGTTTTTT

d_gene: -
abundance: few
v_gene: TRBV28
j_gene: TRBJ1-5
CDR3aa: CASVTRGGGNQPQHF
CDR3nt: TGTGCCAGCGTCACCCGCGGTGGGGGGAATCAGCCCCAGCATTTT

d_gene: -
abundance: -
v_gene: TRBV3-1/TRBV3-2
j_gene: TRBJ1-1
CDR3aa: CASSQDPFARVQAFF
CDR3nt: TGTGCCAGCAGCCAAGATCCGTTCGCCAGGGTGCAAGCTTTCTTT

d_gene: TRBD1
abundance: -
v_gene: TRBV15
j_gene: TRBJ2-2
CDR3aa: CATSRDRGRLFF
CDR3nt: TGTGCCACCAGCAGGGACAGGGGTAGGCTGTTTTTT

d_gene: TRBD2
abundance: -
v_gene: TRBV3-1/TRBV3-2
j_gene: TRBJ2-5
CDR3aa: CASSQDGLAGVEETQYF
CDR3nt: TGTGCCAGCAGCCAAGATGGACTAGCGGGAGTGGAAGAGACCCAGTACTTC

d_gene: -
abundance: few
v_gene: TRBV6-5
j_gene: TRBJ1-1
CDR3aa: CASRTGISGTEAFF
CDR3nt: TGTGCCAGCAGAACAGGGATCTCCGGCACTGAAGCTTTCTTT

d_gene: -
abundance: -
v_gene: TRBV20-1
j_gene: TRBJ1-6
CDR3aa: CSASPFTGYNSPLHF
CDR3nt: TGCAGTGCTAGTCCGTTCACGGGATATAATTCACCCCTCCACTTT

d_gene: -
abundance: -
v_gene: TRBV28
j_gene: TRBJ1-4
CDR3aa: CATATSGVWEKLFF
CDR3nt: TGTGCCACGGCCACCTCAGGGGTCTGGGAAAAACTGTTTTTT

d_gene: -
abundance: -
v_gene: TRBV6-1
j_gene: TRBJ1-5
CDR3aa: CASSEWRRRNQPQHF
CDR3nt: TGTGCCAGCAGTGAATGGAGGAGGAGGAATCAGCCCCAGCATTTT